A selection of T cell receptor beta chains follows, all from one sample in a study of cytomegalovirus exposure and HLA in healthy donors. TCRdb's table, derived via immunoSEQ multiplex PCR, lists solely in-frame clones and lacks some. The table has about 200,000 clones, around 85% seen once. Sequenced input: PBMCs. The receptor set was obtained from a girl aged 2 to 9 in good health and CMV-seronegative. CDR3s include the opening cysteine and the closing phenylalanine or tryptophan. The D gene is left open where the match is weak. Rows give clone size only sometimes, using once, few, many, or a class for an expanded clone.

v_gene	j_gene	len	abundance	d_gene	CDR3aa	CDR3nt
TRBV6-6	TRBJ2-1	15	.	.	CASSPRGGSYNEQFF	TGTGCCAGCAGTCCTAGGGGTGGCTCCTACAATGAGCAGTTCTTC
TRBV20-1	TRBJ2-7	11	.	.	CSAPISYEQYF	TGCAGTGCTCCAATCTCCTACGAGCAGTACTTC
TRBV5-1	TRBJ2-1	14	once	.	CASRPSSSYNEQFF	TGCGCCAGCAGGCCCTCGAGCTCCTACAATGAGCAGTTCTTC
TRBV9	TRBJ2-1	15	few	TRBD2	CASSTTSGGYNEQFF	TGTGCCAGCAGCACTACTAGCGGGGGGTACAATGAGCAGTTCTTC
TRBV10-1	TRBJ2-1	12	.	.	CASSERENEQFF	TGCGCCAGCAGTGAGAGGGAGAATGAGCAGTTCTTC
TRBV6-1	TRBJ1-2	13	.	.	CASTKAGGYGYTF	TGTGCCAGCACTAAAGCGGGGGGTTATGGCTACACCTTC
TRBV27	TRBJ2-5	12	.	.	CASSTGRETQYF	TGTGCCAGCAGTACAGGGCGAGAGACCCAGTACTTC
TRBV6-5	TRBJ2-7	15	once	.	CASSAFQGAAYEQYF	TGTGCCAGCAGTGCCTTCCAGGGTGCAGCCTACGAGCAGTACTTC
TRBV5-1	TRBJ1-1	15	many	TRBD1	CASSLAGTGGEEAFF	TGCGCCAGCAGCTTGGCCGGGACAGGAGGCGAGGAAGCTTTCTTT
TRBV6-1	TRBJ2-1	10	few	.	CASSENEQFF	TGTGCCAGCAGCGAGAATGAGCAGTTCTTC
TRBV2	TRBJ2-7	14	.	.	CASSEEVSLYEQYF	TGTGCCAGCAGTGAAGAAGTGAGTCTCTACGAGCAGTACTTC
TRBV6-1	TRBJ2-7	17	.	.	CASSDSIPQGFKYEQYF	TGTGCCAGCAGTGATTCAATCCCACAGGGATTTAAATACGAGCAGTACTTC
TRBV25-1	TRBJ2-7	14	.	.	CASSDRTGTMRQYF	TGTGCCAGCAGTGACCGGACAGGGACTATGAGGCAGTACTTC
TRBV19	TRBJ2-7	14	.	TRBD1	CASSTRTGPSEQYF	TGTGCCAGTAGTACAAGGACAGGGCCCAGCGAGCAGTACTTC
TRBV6-5	TRBJ2-7	13	.	.	CASSYSVGYEQYF	TGTGCCAGCAGTTACTCGGTCGGGTACGAGCAGTACTTC
TRBV16	TRBJ2-7	14	.	TRBD2	CASSPFSGDYEQYF	TGTGCCAGCAGCCCCTTTAGCGGGGACTACGAGCAGTACTTC
TRBV29-1	TRBJ2-7	13	.	.	CSALTGNSYEQYF	TGCAGCGCCCTGACAGGCAACTCCTACGAGCAGTACTTC
TRBV7-9	TRBJ1-4	19	.	.	CASSINLWGDHSFSGKLFF	TGTGCCAGCAGCATCAATCTCTGGGGGGATCATTCCTTTAGTGGAAAACTGTTTTTT
TRBV5-1	TRBJ1-2	12	.	TRBD1	CASSLTGEGYTF	TGCGCCAGCAGCTTGACAGGGGAGGGCTACACCTTC
TRBV19	TRBJ2-1	13	.	TRBD2	CASSSGYYNEQFF	TGTGCCAGTTCTAGCGGGTATTACAATGAGCAGTTCTTC
TRBV6-1	TRBJ2-3	14	.	.	CASSATQVTDTQYF	TGTGCCAGCAGTGCGACACAGGTGACAGATACGCAGTATTTT
TRBV6-5	TRBJ1-5	13	.	TRBD1	CASSSQGGQPQHF	TGTGCCAGCAGTTCACAGGGGGGTCAGCCCCAGCATTTT
TRBV2	TRBJ1-3	15	once	.	CASKESGRTGNTIYF	TGTGCCAGCAAGGAAAGTGGGAGGACGGGAAACACCATATATTTT
TRBV19	TRBJ2-3	14	.	.	CASSTKQGPDTQYF	TGTGCCAGTAGTACCAAACAGGGACCAGATACGCAGTATTTT
TRBV18	TRBJ1-2	12	.	.	CASSPTPYGYTF	TGTGCCAGCTCACCTACTCCCTATGGCTACACCTTC
TRBV5-1	TRBJ2-3	14	.	TRBD2	CASHTGGNTDTQYF	TGCGCCAGCCACACGGGGGGAAACACAGATACGCAGTATTTT
TRBV7-9	TRBJ1-3	15	.	.	CASSLLTGPGDTIYF	TGTGCCAGCAGTCTCTTGACAGGTCCCGGAGACACCATATATTTT
TRBV12-5	TRBJ2-3	16	.	.	CASGLGRQASTDTQYF	TGTGCTAGTGGTTTGGGGCGACAGGCGAGCACAGATACGCAGTATTTT
TRBV18	TRBJ2-5	15	.	.	CASSPISTGEETQYF	TGTGCCAGCTCACCGATTAGCACGGGGGAGGAGACCCAGTACTTC
TRBV27	TRBJ1-3	13	.	TRBD1	CATLDRVGNTIYF	TGTGCCACCTTGGACAGGGTTGGAAACACCATATATTTT
TRBV5-1	TRBJ1-1	14	.	.	CASSLGGSATEAFF	TGCGCCAGCAGCTTAGGGGGTTCGGCCACTGAAGCTTTCTTT
TRBV18	TRBJ1-6	14	.	.	CATSRQGSSSPLHF	TGTGCTACCTCGAGGCAGGGGAGCAGTTCACCCCTCCACTTT
TRBV5-6	TRBJ2-1	14	.	TRBD2	CASTAGGIAMKQFF	TGTGCCAGCACAGCGGGGGGGATAGCGATGAAGCAGTTCTTC
TRBV5-6	TRBJ2-7	16	.	TRBD1	CASSPGQGARVREQYF	TGTGCCAGCAGCCCGGGACAGGGGGCCCGTGTGAGGGAGCAGTACTTC
TRBV9	TRBJ2-2	15	.	TRBD2	CASSALAGEGGELFF	TGTGCCAGCAGCGCCTTAGCGGGAGAGGGCGGGGAGCTGTTTTTT
TRBV5-4	TRBJ2-2	16	.	TRBD1	CASSLAGQGAIGELFF	TGTGCCAGCAGCTTGGCAGGACAGGGGGCGATCGGGGAGCTGTTTTTT
TRBV18	TRBJ2-2	18	.	TRBD2	CASSPLSGLAGATGELFF	TGTGCCAGCTCACCACTGTCGGGACTAGCGGGGGCCACCGGGGAGCTGTTTTTT
TRBV11-2	TRBJ1-3	15	.	.	CASSQDRFTGNTIYF	TGTGCCAGCAGCCAAGACAGGTTTACTGGAAACACCATATATTTT
TRBV5-5	TRBJ2-5	13	.	.	CASSAGPGETQYF	TGTGCCAGCAGCGCTGGGCCGGGGGAGACCCAGTACTTC
TRBV4-1	TRBJ2-7	14	.	.	CASSQSGGGYEQYF	TGCGCCAGCAGCCAATCCGGGGGAGGATACGAGCAGTACTTC
TRBV2	TRBJ1-3	14	.	.	CAISPGVSGNTIYF	TGTGCCATCTCACCAGGGGTGTCTGGAAACACCATATATTTT
TRBV5-1	TRBJ1-2	22	.	TRBD1	CASSWTPITREGQKTVAYGYTF	TGCGCCAGCAGCTGGACCCCTATAACCCGCGAGGGACAGAAGACAGTTGCCTATGGCTACACCTTC
TRBV18	TRBJ2-7	16	.	TRBD1	CASSPTGQGEVGEQYF	TGTGCCAGCTCACCTACAGGACAGGGGGAGGTGGGGGAGCAGTACTTC
TRBV10-1	TRBJ2-1	13	once	.	CASSEQGRWEQFF	TGCGCCAGCAGTGAACAGGGGAGGTGGGAGCAGTTCTTC
TRBV9	TRBJ1-3	16	.	.	CASSVGLGGDGNTIYF	TGTGCCAGCAGCGTAGGCTTGGGAGGCGACGGAAACACCATATATTTT
TRBV9	TRBJ1-1	13	.	TRBD1	CASSVVQGAEAFF	TGTGCCAGCAGCGTAGTGCAGGGGGCTGAAGCTTTCTTT
TRBV2	TRBJ1-2	12	few	TRBD1	CATKTAGQVCAF	TGTGCCACTAAAACGGCTGGACAGGTCTGTGCCTTC
TRBV12-5	TRBJ2-2	18	once	TRBD1	CASGLVHGDRVNTGELFF	TGTGCTAGTGGTTTGGTACATGGGGACAGGGTAAACACCGGGGAGCTGTTTTTT
TRBV2	TRBJ1-5	19	.	.	CASSVADSYLPNSNQPQHF	TGTGCCAGCAGTGTTGCCGACAGCTATCTTCCAAATAGCAATCAGCCCCAGCATTTT
TRBV7-9	TRBJ2-7	15	.	TRBD2	CASSLASGGAGEQYF	TGTGCCAGCAGCTTAGCTAGCGGGGGGGCCGGAGAGCAGTACTTC